This T cell receptor (beta chain) was identified during a study of blood T cell repertoires in COVID-19. The CDR3 is made up of 11 amino acids. Germline V gene lookup returns CDR1 LNHDA and CDR2 SQIVND (reference sequence). V was clipped by 6 bases and J by 7 bases, with 9 bases between them. Repertoires were generated with immunoSEQ multiplex PCR, while TCRdb's copy carries only in-frame clones and drops some. This table holds under 200,000 clones, 70% to 90% found once. The chain couples TRBV19 to TRBJ1-1; D is uncertain. This clonotype originated in a man between 60 and 75 years old with active or convalescent COVID-19. Sample: peripheral blood. The CDR3 coding sequence is TGTGCCAGTAGCCGAACAGATGAAGCTTTCTTT. Its protein is CASSRTDEAFF.